This TCR beta chain was identified in a study of Ad26.COV2.S vaccination and SARS-CoV-2 variants. The overall study: Intramuscular Ad26.COV2.S doses were given once or twice, 56 days apart. Study results and caveats: Similar non-spike TCR breadth was seen in vaccine and placebo recipients.

Libraries were prepared by immunoSEQ multiplex PCR; TCRdb keeps only in-frame clonotypes and omits some of them. The sample yields about 420,000 clones, approximately 88% seen once. As for this clone: Its matching antigen is unknown.

J was trimmed by 12 bases and V by 4 bases; bases with no gene match: 13. This CDR3 comprises 15 residues. Germline V gene data show CDR1 as SGDLS and CDR2 as YYNGEE. The treatment denotes: roughly 18 received Ad26.COV2.S at low or high dose, single or two shots; a few received placebo; per-sample allocation not given. Sampling happened 63 days after the first vaccine or placebo injection. This person who donated was an adult of 18-55 years in Boston. Ad26.COV2.S expressed prefusion-stabilized spike from the original Wuhan strain. Material: peripheral blood, obtained in a trial of Ad26.COV2.S vaccine versus placebo. This receptor was identified in a person aged 18-65 years who received the Ad26.COV2.S COVID-19 vaccine or a placebo. The chain couples TRBV9 to TRBJ1-6; 7 nucleotides align to TRBD1. CDR3 loop: CASSPNLDRAGPLHF. In nucleotides, the CDR3 is TGTGCCAGCAGCCCAAACCTAGACAGGGCGGGACCCCTCCACTTT.